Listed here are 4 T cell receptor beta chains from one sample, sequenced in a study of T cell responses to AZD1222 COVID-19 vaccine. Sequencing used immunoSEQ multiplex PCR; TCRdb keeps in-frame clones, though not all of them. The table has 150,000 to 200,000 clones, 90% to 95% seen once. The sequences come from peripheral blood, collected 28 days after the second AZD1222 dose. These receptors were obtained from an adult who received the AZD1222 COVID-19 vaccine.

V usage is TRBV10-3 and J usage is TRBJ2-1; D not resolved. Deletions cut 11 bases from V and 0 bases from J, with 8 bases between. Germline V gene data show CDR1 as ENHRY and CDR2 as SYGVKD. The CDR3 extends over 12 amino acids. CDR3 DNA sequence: TGTGCCTCGGGCTACTCCTACAATGAGCAGTTCTTC. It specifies CASGYSYNEQFF.

The chain's CDR3 is CASSLMGGIWVLDTEAFF. DNA of the CDR3: TGTGCCAGCAGCCTCATGGGGGGGATCTGGGTCTTGGACACTGAAGCTTTCTTT. The V call is TRBV21-1, the J call TRBJ1-1. TRBV21-1 is flagged as a pseudogene. The CDR3 is made up of 18 amino acids.

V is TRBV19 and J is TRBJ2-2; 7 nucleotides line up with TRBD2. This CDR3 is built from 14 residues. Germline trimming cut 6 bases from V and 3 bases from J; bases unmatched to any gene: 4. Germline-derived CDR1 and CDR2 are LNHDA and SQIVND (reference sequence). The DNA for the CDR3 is TGTGCCAGTAGGATGGGGGGGTACACCGGGGAGCTGTTTTTT. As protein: CASRMGGYTGELFF.

Written as DNA, the CDR3 is TGTGCCAGCAGTTTTCTAACCGGACAGGGCCCCTATGGCTACACCTTC. Encoded protein: CASSFLTGQGPYGYTF. This chain connects TRBV6-5 to TRBJ1-2; 8 bases align to TRBD1. With V trimmed by 4 bases and J by 4 bases, 11 bases remained unmatched. Germline values: CDR1 MNHEY, CDR2 SVGAGI. CDR3 length equals 16 residues.